Listed here is a single TCR beta chain. Its target is not known. This sample is drawn from a study of OX40 agonist ivuxolimab in advanced cancers. Overall study context: The group had a mean age of around 60 years, ranged from about 20 to 79, and was just under 85% male.

The table came from immunoSEQ multiplex PCR; TCRdb's copy has only in-frame clones and leaves some out. The repertoire has 39,000 or so clones, around nine tenths of them found once; the top ten carry roughly 40%. Study-wide results and caveats: Partial responders at 0.1-3.0 mg/kg had among the lowest clonal expansion.

After removal of 4 bases from V and 4 bases from J, the junction contained 4 bases not matched to a gene. Germline CDR1 and CDR2: SGHNT and YENEEA. The CDR3 has 16 residues. The chain recombines TRBV11-3 with TRBJ2-2; 12 nucleotides agree with TRBD2. This TCR was sampled from an adult with an advanced solid tumor such as melanoma, head and neck, liver or kidney cancer. The starting material was CD4+ or CD8+ T cells sorted from blood, obtained in a trial of the OX40 agonist ivuxolimab. The CDR3 nucleotides read TGTGCCAGCAGCTACTCTAGCGGGGGGGCCACCGGGGAGCTGTTTTTT. This translates into CASSYSSGGATGELFF.